These 18 T cell receptor beta chains were sequenced from one sample in a study of T cells in Graves' hyperthyroidism and ophthalmopathy. RNA transcripts provided the source from which TCR beta CDR3 regions were amplified. The study used the HTBI primer set for a first-round RT-PCR of the TCR CDR3. One entry per CDR3 protein results from TCRdb running MiXCR on the multiplex PCR reads. The table lists about 500,000 distinct CDR3 sequences, approximately 15% of them singletons. Source material: blood. The receptors derive from a young woman with Graves' hyperthyroidism.

This sequence joins TRBV5-1 and TRBJ2-7, with D perhaps assigned TRBD1 or TRBD2 (5 bases each). Trimming left V 4 bases short and J 4 bases short, with 24 bases between. The CDR3 is made up of 17 amino acids. CDR1 is SGHRS, CDR2 YFSETQ, per germline. For the CDR3, the DNA is TGCGCCAGCAGCCTCTTAATGCCGGGACCGCCTATTTACGAGCAGTACTTC. Its protein product is CASSLLMPGPPIYEQYF.

This clonotype has a count of ten or more. V usage is TRBV20-1 and J usage is TRBJ2-1; 7 bases map to TRBD2. The V gene's germline CDR1 is DFQATT and CDR2 SNEGSKA (reference sequence). The V segment lost 0 bases and the J segment 3 bases; nucleotides outside the gene matches: 8. The CDR3 extends over 16 amino acids. CDR3 nucleotide sequence: TGCAGTGCTAGAGATATGGGAGGGTGGAACTACAATGAGCAGTTCTTC. Its translation: CSARDMGGWNYNEQFF.

This clonotype was counted only a few times. The gene calls are TRBV30 and TRBJ2-7, with D hard to call. The germline V gene has CDR1 GTSNPN and CDR2 SVGIG (reference sequence). CDR3 length equals 13 residues. Between the trimmed V and J ends, which lost 1 base and 2 bases, there was a span of 9 bases. Written as DNA, the CDR3 is TGTGCCTGGAGTGGCTATATCGCCTACGAGCAGTACTTC. This codes for CAWSGYIAYEQYF.

The chain carries TRBV7-2 and TRBJ2-2, with TRBD2 matching over 11 bases. This CDR3 region has 18 residues. After removal of 1 base from V and 1 base from J, the junction contained 5 bases not matched to a gene. Looked up from germline, CDR1 is SGHTA and CDR2 is FQGNSA. The CDR3 nucleotides read TGTGCCAGCAGCTTAGGACTAGCGGGGACCTTGAACACCGGGGAGCTGTTTTTT. It yields the protein CASSLGLAGTLNTGELFF.

The gene calls are TRBV6-5 and TRBJ1-2; 8 bases fit TRBD1. CDR3 length equals 13 residues. Per the germline V gene, CDR1 is MNHEY and CDR2 is SVGAGI. V lost 3 bases, J lost 4 bases, and 1 base stayed unmatched. CDR3 sequence (DNA): TGTGCCAGCAGTTATACAGGGGGCTATGGCTACACCTTC. Amino acid sequence: CASSYTGGYGYTF.

This clonotype occurred a few times. The chain links TRBV6-1 to TRBJ2-1; D is perhaps TRBD2 (6 bases). The V gene's germline CDR1 is MNHNS and CDR2 SASEGT. The CDR3 is made up of 19 amino acids. The germline V and J ends were trimmed by 5 bases and 0 bases, with 23 bases remaining between them. This CDR3 reads CASSRGTAKGLSSYNEQFF. As DNA, the CDR3 is TGTGCCAGCAGTCGCGGGACGGCTAAGGGGTTAAGCTCCTACAATGAGCAGTTCTTC.

This clonotype occurred a few times. Written as DNA, the CDR3 is TGCGCCAGCAGCTTGGTGGGGACAACAAACACCATATATTTT. Protein product: CASSLVGTTNTIYF. This rearrangement joins TRBV5-1 to TRBJ1-3; the D gene is possibly TRBD1 (6 bases). This CDR3 spans 14 amino acids. With 0 bases removed from V and 6 bases from J, the gap between germline ends came to 10 bases. Germline assignment: CDR1 SGHRS and CDR2 YFSETQ.

The chain joins TRBV3-1 to TRBJ2-7; D is ambiguous. V was shortened by 4 bases and J by 5 bases, with 18 bases between the two germline ends. Germline CDR1 reads LGHDT; CDR2 reads YNNKEL (reference sequence). The CDR3 runs to 15 residues. The CDR3: CASSPPRQVGDEQYF. The CDR3 coding sequence is TGTGCCAGCAGCCCCCCCCGTCAGGTGGGTGACGAGCAGTACTTC.

This clonotype was seen many times. The rearrangement links TRBV3-1 to TRBJ1-2, with no clear D. V was trimmed by 5 bases and J by 3 bases, leaving 13 bases between them. Germline loops: CDR1 LGHDT, CDR2 YNNKEL (reference sequence). CDR3 length: 14 residues. In DNA form, the CDR3 reads TGTGCCAGCAGCTACGGACCGAGGGACTATGGCTACACCTTC. Translated, it gives CASSYGPRDYGYTF.

This chain uses TRBV6-2 or TRBV6-3 with TRBJ2-2; a possible D gene is TRBD2 (6 bases). The CDR3 has 13 amino acids. With 6 bases removed from V and 6 bases from J, the gap between germline ends came to 11 bases. From germline, CDR1 is MNHEY and CDR2 SVGEGT. The CDR3 DNA reads as TGTGCCAGCAGCCAACTAGCATCCGGGGAGCTGTTTTTT. This gives the protein CASSQLASGELFF.

This clonotype was seen more than once but under ten times. This may come from a read error, since a much larger clone is one base off. Since no conserved phenylalanine or tryptophan closes the CDR3, a read error is the likely cause. This chain links TRBV27 with TRBJ1-5; D remains ambiguous. Per the germline V gene, CDR1 is MNHEY and CDR2 is SMNVEV (reference sequence). The V end was cut by 0 bases, the J end by 0 bases, with 0 bases between. The CDR3 runs to 13 residues. The CDR3 DNA reads as TGTGCCAGCAGTTTATCTAGCAATCAGCCCCAGCATTCT. Its protein product is CASSLSSNQPQHS.

In this sample, this clonotype turned up many times. The chain links TRBV30 to TRBJ1-5, with D maybe TRBD1 (6 bases). Germline V CDR1 and CDR2: GTSNPN, SVGIG (reference sequence). Trimming removed 2 bases from V and 7 bases from J, with 9 bases in between. The CDR3 runs to 12 residues. The CDR3 spells CAWSPTGQPQHF. The CDR3 bases are TGTGCCTGGAGTCCGACAGGCCAGCCCCAGCATTTT.

The CDR3 DNA is TGCGCCAGCAGCCAACCTGACCCGAAGAACTATGGCTACACCTTC. It codes for CASSQPDPKNYGYTF. This sequence joins TRBV4-1 and TRBJ1-2; D not resolved. Between the trimmed V and J ends, which lost 2 bases and 2 bases, there was a span of 12 bases. This CDR3 spans 15 amino acids. The germline gives CDR1 MGHRA, CDR2 YSYEKL.

The V and J genes are TRBV20-1 and TRBJ1-2; TRBD1 is a possible D gene (6 bases). The V end was cut by 8 bases, the J end by 4 bases, with 20 bases between. In germline, CDR1 is DFQATT, CDR2 SNEGSKA (reference sequence). This CDR3 comprises 14 residues. The CDR3 here is CSTVVGGGAYGYTF. The CDR3 DNA is TGCAGTACGGTGGTCGGTGGGGGCGCCTATGGCTACACCTTC.

To note about this clonotype: At one boundary the junction diverges from the germline segment, which might be a read error. V and J are TRBV12-3 or TRBV12-4 and TRBJ2-1; 16 nucleotides align to TRBD2. The CDR3 is made up of 19 amino acids. CDR3 residues: CASSRPGLAGGYTYNERFF. In DNA form, the CDR3 reads TGTGCCAGCAGTCGGCCGGGACTAGCGGGGGGGTATACCTACAATGAGCGGTTCTTC.

This clonotype was detected only a few times. The chain recombines TRBV18 with TRBJ2-3; possibly TRBD1 for D (6 bases). The CDR3 is 16 amino acids. With 6 bases removed from V and 2 bases from J, the gap between germline ends came to 18 bases. Germline V gives CDR1 KGHSH, CDR2 LQKENI. The CDR3 nucleotides are TGTGCCAGCTCGATGCCCGGGGACATTTCCACAGATACGCAGTATTTT. Protein: CASSMPGDISTDTQYF.

This clonotype was observed at least ten times. The rearrangement uses TRBV4-3 and TRBJ1-2; 10 bases match TRBD1. Germline CDR1 is LGHNA and CDR2 is YSLEER. The CDR3 consists of 15 residues. V trimming: 1 base; J trimming: 6 bases; junction bases outside the gene matches: 5. CDR3 in DNA: TGCGCCAGCAGCCAAGGGGGACAGGGGTTGGATGGCTACACCTTC. Residues: CASSQGGQGLDGYTF.

This clonotype was seen repeatedly, ten times or more. CDR3 DNA: TGTGCCAGTAGAGAAGCAGGGACAACCCACACAGATACGCAGTATTTT. Translating it yields CASREAGTTHTDTQYF. J is TRBJ2-3 and V is TRBV27; D is possibly TRBD1 (6 bases). The ends were cut back, 9 bases at V and 2 bases at J, with 21 bases in the middle. The CDR3 sequence is 16 residues long. Germline V gene data show CDR1 as MNHEY and CDR2 as SMNVEV (reference sequence).